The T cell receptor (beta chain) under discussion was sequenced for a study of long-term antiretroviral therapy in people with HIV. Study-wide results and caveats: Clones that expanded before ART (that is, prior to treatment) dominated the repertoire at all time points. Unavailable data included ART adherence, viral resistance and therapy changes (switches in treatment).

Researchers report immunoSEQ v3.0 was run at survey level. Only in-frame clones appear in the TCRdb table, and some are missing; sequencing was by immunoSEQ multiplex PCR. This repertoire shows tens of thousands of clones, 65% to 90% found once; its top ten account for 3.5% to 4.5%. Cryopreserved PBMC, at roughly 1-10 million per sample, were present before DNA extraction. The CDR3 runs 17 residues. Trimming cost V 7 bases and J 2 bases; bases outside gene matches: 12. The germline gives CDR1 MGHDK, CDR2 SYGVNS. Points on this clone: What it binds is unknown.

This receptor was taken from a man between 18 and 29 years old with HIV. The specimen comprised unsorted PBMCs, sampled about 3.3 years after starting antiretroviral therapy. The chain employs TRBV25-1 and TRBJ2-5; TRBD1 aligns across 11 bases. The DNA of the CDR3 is TGTGCCAGCACATACGATCCTCGGGACAGGGGGCAAGAGACCCAGTACTTC. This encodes CASTYDPRDRGQETQYF.